These T cell receptor beta chains were read from a single sample in a study of blood T cell repertoires in COVID-19. Clones were sequenced by immunoSEQ multiplex PCR, and TCRdb holds only the in-frame ones, with some missing. The sample consists of about 91,000 clones, 88% of them appearing once. The sample was peripheral blood. Receptors were obtained from a woman at least 80 years old with active COVID-19. Each CDR3 is given with its conserved first and last residue. Each record gives: clone size, V gene, J gene, D gene, CDR3 DNA, CDR3 protein. A D gene is named only where the DNA matches it firmly. Some rows have no size entry. The others give once, few or many, or a class for an expanded clone.

clone_size: NA; v_call: TRBV7-8; j_call: TRBJ2-7; d_call: TRBD1; cdr3_nt: TGTGCCAGCAGCTCGCAGGGGGACGAGCAGTACTTC; cdr3_aa: CASSSQGDEQYF
clone_size: NA; v_call: TRBV5-5; j_call: TRBJ1-1; d_call: NA; cdr3_nt: TGTGCCAGCAGCTCAAATTGGAACACTGAAGCTTTCTTT; cdr3_aa: CASSSNWNTEAFF
clone_size: NA; v_call: TRBV7-9; j_call: TRBJ2-5; d_call: TRBD1; cdr3_nt: TGTGCCAGCAGCCCTAACCCAGGGGGCGCACCGTGGGAGACCCAGTACTTC; cdr3_aa: CASSPNPGGAPWETQYF
clone_size: NA; v_call: TRBV21-1; j_call: TRBJ1-5; d_call: NA; cdr3_nt: TGTGCCAGCAGCAAAAGGAGGGACTTCAGAATCAGGCCCCAGCATTTT; cdr3_aa: CASSKRRDFRIRPQHF
clone_size: NA; v_call: TRBV7-2; j_call: TRBJ2-7; d_call: NA; cdr3_nt: TGTGCCAGCAGCCTAGCGAGGGAAGACGAGCAGTACTTC; cdr3_aa: CASSLAREDEQYF
clone_size: NA; v_call: TRBV4-3; j_call: TRBJ2-3; d_call: NA; cdr3_nt: TGCGCCAGCAGCCGCCAGGTCCCAGATACGCAGTATTTT; cdr3_aa: CASSRQVPDTQYF
clone_size: few; v_call: TRBV12-3/TRBV12-4; j_call: TRBJ1-6; d_call: TRBD1; cdr3_nt: TGTGCCAGCAGCCAGGGACAGGGGCTTGCCCTCCACTTT; cdr3_aa: CASSQGQGLALHF
clone_size: once; v_call: TRBV2; j_call: TRBJ2-5; d_call: TRBD1; cdr3_nt: TGTGCCAGCACCCAAAGGTGGACAGGCCGGGGTCTGCAAGAGACCCAGTACTTC; cdr3_aa: CASTQRWTGRGLQETQYF
clone_size: NA; v_call: TRBV12-3/TRBV12-4; j_call: TRBJ1-1; d_call: NA; cdr3_nt: TGTGCCACCCGCCGGGGTTGGGACACTGAAGCTTTCTTT; cdr3_aa: CATRRGWDTEAFF
clone_size: NA; v_call: TRBV5-3; j_call: TRBJ2-3; d_call: TRBD2; cdr3_nt: TGTGCCAGAAGCCCGCAGACTAGCGGGAGGATTGGCACAGATACGCAGTATTTT; cdr3_aa: CARSPQTSGRIGTDTQYF
clone_size: few; v_call: TRBV6-1; j_call: TRBJ1-2; d_call: NA; cdr3_nt: TGTGCCAGCAGTGAAGCGGGCAAAAGGGGTGGCTACACCTTC; cdr3_aa: CASSEAGKRGGYTF
clone_size: few; v_call: TRBV29-1; j_call: TRBJ1-1; d_call: TRBD1; cdr3_nt: TGCAGCGTTGAGGTGGGGACAGGGAATGCTTTCTTT; cdr3_aa: CSVEVGTGNAFF
clone_size: NA; v_call: TRBV29-1; j_call: TRBJ1-1; d_call: NA; cdr3_nt: TGCAGCGGAGGTTCTCCGAACACTGAAGCTTTCTTT; cdr3_aa: CSGGSPNTEAFF
clone_size: NA; v_call: TRBV27; j_call: TRBJ2-7; d_call: TRBD1; cdr3_nt: TGTGCCAGCAGTATAAGGACAGGGTGGGAGCAGTACTTC; cdr3_aa: CASSIRTGWEQYF
clone_size: NA; v_call: TRBV5-4; j_call: TRBJ2-5; d_call: TRBD2; cdr3_nt: TGTGCCAGCAGCTCCAACCCTAGCGGGGGGCTTCGGGAGACCCAGTACTTC; cdr3_aa: CASSSNPSGGLRETQYF
clone_size: NA; v_call: TRBV3-1/TRBV3-2; j_call: TRBJ1-5; d_call: NA; cdr3_nt: TGTGCCAGCAGCAGTGTGAGGCATCAGCCCCAGCATTTT; cdr3_aa: CASSSVRHQPQHF
clone_size: NA; v_call: TRBV5-4; j_call: TRBJ1-2; d_call: TRBD1; cdr3_nt: TGTGCCAGCTCCTGGGACAGGGATTATGGCTACACCTTC; cdr3_aa: CASSWDRDYGYTF
clone_size: NA; v_call: TRBV15; j_call: TRBJ2-1; d_call: NA; cdr3_nt: TGTGCCACCAGCAGAGTACAGGTTCGCAATGAGCAGTTCTTC; cdr3_aa: CATSRVQVRNEQFF
clone_size: NA; v_call: TRBV12-2; j_call: TRBJ2-3; d_call: NA; cdr3_nt: TGTGCAAGTCGCTTCCGGACTAGCGGGAGCACAGATACGCAGTATTTT; cdr3_aa: CASRFRTSGSTDTQYF
clone_size: NA; v_call: TRBV2; j_call: TRBJ1-1; d_call: NA; cdr3_nt: TGTGCCAGCAGGACCGAGGAGCCTGAAGCTTTCTTT; cdr3_aa: CASRTEEPEAFF
clone_size: NA; v_call: TRBV28; j_call: TRBJ1-4; d_call: TRBD1; cdr3_nt: TGTGCCAGCAGTCCCAACCCGGGACAGTCGTTTGAAAAACTGTTTTTT; cdr3_aa: CASSPNPGQSFEKLFF
clone_size: NA; v_call: TRBV15; j_call: TRBJ1-5; d_call: NA; cdr3_nt: TGTGCCACCAGCAGAGAGGGGGGATACGGCAATCAGCCCCAGCATTTT; cdr3_aa: CATSREGGYGNQPQHF
clone_size: NA; v_call: TRBV3-1/TRBV3-2; j_call: TRBJ2-7; d_call: TRBD1; cdr3_nt: TGTGCCAGCAGCCAATTGGACAGGGACTACGAGCAGTACTTC; cdr3_aa: CASSQLDRDYEQYF
clone_size: NA; v_call: TRBV11-2; j_call: TRBJ2-2; d_call: NA; cdr3_nt: TGTGCCAGCAGCTTACTACTGAACACCGGGGAGCTGTTTTTT; cdr3_aa: CASSLLLNTGELFF
clone_size: once; v_call: TRBV11-2; j_call: TRBJ2-1; d_call: NA; cdr3_nt: TGTGCCAGCAGCTTAAGAGGGAGCGAGGCCTACAATGAGCAGTTCTTC; cdr3_aa: CASSLRGSEAYNEQFF
clone_size: NA; v_call: TRBV27; j_call: TRBJ2-7; d_call: NA; cdr3_nt: TGTGCCAGCAGCCTCTCCAGGTCCTACGAGCAGTACTTC; cdr3_aa: CASSLSRSYEQYF
clone_size: once; v_call: TRBV6-5; j_call: TRBJ2-7; d_call: TRBD2; cdr3_nt: TGTGCCAGCAGACTAGCGGGGACCGACGAGCAGTACTTC; cdr3_aa: CASRLAGTDEQYF